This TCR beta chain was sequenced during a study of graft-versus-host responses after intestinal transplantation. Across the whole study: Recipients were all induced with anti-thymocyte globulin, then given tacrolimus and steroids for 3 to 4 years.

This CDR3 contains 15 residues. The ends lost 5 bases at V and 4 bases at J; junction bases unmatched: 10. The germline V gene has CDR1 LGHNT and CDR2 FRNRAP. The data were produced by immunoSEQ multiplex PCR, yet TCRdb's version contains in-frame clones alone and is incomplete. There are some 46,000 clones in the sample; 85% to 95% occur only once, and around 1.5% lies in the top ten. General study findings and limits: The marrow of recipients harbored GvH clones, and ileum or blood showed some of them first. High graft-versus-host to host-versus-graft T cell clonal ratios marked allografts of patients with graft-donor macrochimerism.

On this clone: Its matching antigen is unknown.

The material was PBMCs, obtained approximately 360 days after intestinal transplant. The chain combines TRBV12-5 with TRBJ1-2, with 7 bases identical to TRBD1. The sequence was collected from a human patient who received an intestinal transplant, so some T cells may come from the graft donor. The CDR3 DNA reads TGTGCTAGTGGTACAGAGACAGGGTTGCGCTATGGCTACACCTTC. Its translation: CASGTETGLRYGYTF. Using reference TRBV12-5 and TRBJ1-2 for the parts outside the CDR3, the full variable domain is DARVTQTPRHKVTEMGQEVTMRCQPILGHNTVFWYRQTMMQGLELLAYFRNRAPLDDSGMPKDRFSAEMPDATLATLKIQPSEPRDSAVYFCASGTETGLRYGYTFGSGTRLTVV.